Below are 22 T cell receptor beta chains sequenced from a single sample in a study of shared clonotypes between healthy human individuals. TCRdb's copy holds only in-frame clones and misses some; the assay was immunoSEQ multiplex PCR. In the table there are about 590,000 clones, roughly 95% of which are singletons. Cells designated naive CD8 were CD45RO-negative and were positively selected for CCR7, with terminally differentiated effector memory CD45RA+ cells excluded. The sample comprised naive CD8+ T cells sorted from blood. These receptors came from a woman under 40 in good health.

Only a few counts were recorded for this clone. The sample has other DNA sequences that encode this CDR3 too. The rearrangement joins TRBV28 to TRBJ1-5; no firm D call. Germline CDR1 reads MDHEN; CDR2 reads SYDVKM. The CDR3 has 13 residues. Deletions cut 3 bases from V and 2 bases from J, with 5 bases between. The CDR3: CASSLLRNQPQHF. CDR3 coding DNA: TGTGCCAGCAGTTTGTTACGCAATCAGCCCCAGCATTTT.

This chain uses TRBV28 with TRBJ2-5; TRBD1 matches 10 bases. Trimming cost V 5 bases and J 4 bases; bases outside gene matches: 1. Germline loops: CDR1 MDHEN, CDR2 SYDVKM. The length of the CDR3 is 13 residues. CDR3 sequence: CASSRTGGETQYF. In DNA form, the CDR3 reads TGTGCCAGCAGTAGGACAGGGGGAGAGACCCAGTACTTC.

The genes are TRBV28 and TRBJ1-5; D gene uncertain. Per germline, CDR1 MDHEN and CDR2 SYDVKM. The CDR3 length is 17 residues. With 2 bases removed from V and 0 bases from J, the gap between germline ends came to 14 bases. Here the CDR3 DNA reads TGTGCCAGCAGTTTAATCCGTCATTCAAGTAGCAATCAGCCCCAGCATTTT. As protein: CASSLIRHSSSNQPQHF.

The gene calls are TRBV11-2 and TRBJ2-7, with 10 bases fitting TRBD1. The CDR3 covers 15 residues. The germline V gene has CDR1 SGHAT and CDR2 FQNNGV. V lost 6 bases and J lost 0; bases outside the gene matches: 5. The CDR3 here is CASRTGGMSSYEQYF. In nucleotides, the CDR3 is TGTGCCAGCAGGACAGGGGGCATGAGCTCCTACGAGCAGTACTTC.

This rearrangement joins TRBV29-1 to TRBJ1-2, with D tentatively TRBD1 (6 bases). This CDR3 contains 16 residues. Per the germline V gene, CDR1 is SQVTM and CDR2 is ANQGSEA. Trimming removed 6 bases at V and 5 bases at J, with 25 bases between. As DNA, the CDR3 is TGCAGCGTCACCTCTGGCAGCGGGACATTCCCTTATGGCTACACCTTC. Translated, it gives CSVTSGSGTFPYGYTF. The whole variable domain, remainder taken from reference TRBV29-1 and TRBJ1-2, is SAVISQKPSRDICQRGTSLTIQCQVDSQVTMMFWYRQQPGQSLTLIATANQGSEATYESGFVIDKFPISRPNLTFSTLTVSNMSPEDSSIYLCSVTSGSGTFPYGYTFGSGTRLTVV.

This chain uses TRBV11-3 with TRBJ2-1, with TRBD2 matching over 9 bases. V shed 5 bases, J shed 2 bases, and the junction held 10 bases outside the gene matches. This CDR3 has 17 amino acids. CDR1 and CDR2 (germline): SGHNT, YENEEA. CDR3 nucleotide sequence: TGTGCCAGCAGCGCAGAGGGTAGACTAGCGGCCTACAATGAGCAGTTCTTC. This sequence encodes CASSAEGRLAAYNEQFF.

The chain joins TRBV5-6 to TRBJ2-7, with 7 nucleotides matching TRBD1. V gave up 2 bases and J gave up 2 bases; unmatched junction bases: 7. This CDR3 spans 15 amino acids. Germline V gene sequence: CDR1 SGHDT, CDR2 YYEEEE. CDR3: CASSLGGMNTYEQYF. The CDR3 DNA is TGTGCCAGCAGCTTAGGGGGCATGAACACCTACGAGCAGTACTTC.

The chain combines TRBV7-8 with TRBJ2-1, with D unresolved. V lost 5 bases, J lost 8 bases, and 10 bases lay in between. Germline CDR1 is SGHVS and CDR2 is FQNEAQ. The CDR3 runs 12 residues. The CDR3 loop is CASSETIHEQFF. Here the CDR3 DNA reads TGTGCCAGCAGCGAGACAATTCATGAGCAGTTCTTC.

The chain's CDR3 is CASSQVGGQGTYEQYF. CDR3 sequence (DNA): TGTGCCAGCAGCCAAGTGGGGGGACAGGGGACCTACGAGCAGTACTTC. This sequence joins TRBV14 and TRBJ2-7, with TRBD1 identical over 10 bases. Per germline, CDR1 SGHDN and CDR2 FVKESK. This CDR3 is built from 16 residues. V trimming: 1 base; J trimming: 2 bases; junction bases outside the gene matches: 5. The full variable domain, in which reference TRBV14 and TRBJ2-7 provide the parts outside the CDR3, is EAGVTQFPSHSVIEKGQTVTLRCDPISGHDNLYWYRRVMGKEIKFLLHFVKESKQDESGMPNNRFLAERTGGTYSTLKVQPAELEDSGVYFCASSQVGGQGTYEQYFGPGTRLTVT.

The rearrangement links TRBV6-6 to TRBJ1-5, with D perhaps TRBD1 (6 bases). CDR1 is MNHNY, CDR2 SVGAGI, per germline (reference sequence). The CDR3 extends over 15 amino acids. The V end was cut by 8 bases, the J end by 0 bases, with 14 bases between. This chain's CDR3 is CASHPGEYSNQPQHF. CDR3 sequence (DNA): TGTGCCAGCCACCCAGGGGAATATAGCAATCAGCCCCAGCATTTT.

V gene TRBV11-2 combines with J gene TRBJ2-7, with D tentatively TRBD1 or TRBD2 (5 bases each). Between the trimmed V and J ends, which lost 3 bases and 3 bases, there was a span of 9 bases. The length of the CDR3 is 13 residues. In germline, CDR1 is SGHAT, CDR2 FQNNGV. The CDR3 protein is CASSLGPHYEQYF. CDR3 in DNA: TGTGCCAGCAGCTTGGGACCACACTACGAGCAGTACTTC. Full variable domain (outside the CDR3, taken from reference TRBV11-2 and TRBJ2-7): EAGVAQSPRYKIIEKRQSVAFWCNPISGHATLYWYQQILGQGPKLLIQFQNNGVVDDSQLPKDRFSAERLKGVDSTLKIQPAKLEDSAVYLCASSLGPHYEQYFGPGTRLTVT.

The J gene is TRBJ2-1, the V gene TRBV6-5; 9 bases map to TRBD2. In germline, CDR1 is MNHEY, CDR2 SVGAGI. The CDR3 length is 14 residues. J lost 5 bases, V lost 2 bases, and 1 base had no gene match. CDR3 amino acids: CASSYQRGDNEQFF. The CDR3 region has the DNA TGTGCCAGCAGTTACCAGCGGGGGGACAATGAGCAGTTCTTC.

This chain joins TRBV27 and TRBJ2-2; the D gene is possibly TRBD1 (6 bases). This CDR3 contains 15 residues. Trimming shortened V by 3 bases and J by 4 bases, and 12 bases separated the two germline ends. From germline, CDR1 is MNHEY and CDR2 SMNVEV (reference sequence). The CDR3 DNA is TGTGCCAGCAGTTTTCTGGGGGCGGGCACCGGGGAGCTGTTTTTT. Amino acid sequence: CASSFLGAGTGELFF.

V is TRBV19 and J is TRBJ1-1; no clear D gene. The V end was cut by 9 bases, the J end by 1 base, with 18 bases between. From germline, CDR1 is LNHDA and CDR2 SQIVND (reference sequence). CDR3 length: 15 amino acids. This CDR3 reads CASRSTEWANTEAFF. The CDR3 coding sequence is TGTGCCAGCCGGAGCACGGAATGGGCGAACACTGAAGCTTTCTTT.

This chain links TRBV10-2 with TRBJ1-2; 8 positions match TRBD1. Germline trimming cut 5 bases from V and 4 bases from J; bases unmatched to any gene: 12. This CDR3 has 16 amino acids. Per the germline V gene, CDR1 is WSHSY and CDR2 is SAAADI. For the CDR3, the DNA is TGCGCCAGCAGTTACACCGGGACAGGAGTCTCCTATGGCTACACCTTC. Its translation is CASSYTGTGVSYGYTF.

The chain recombines TRBV9 with TRBJ2-4, with a possible D match to TRBD2 (6 bases). The CDR3 consists of 15 residues. CDR1 and CDR2 from the germline V gene are SGDLS and YYNGEE. Deletions cut 1 base from V and 5 bases from J, with 13 bases between. In nucleotides, the CDR3 is TGTGCCAGCAGCGTACACGCCGGAGGGGAAAACATTCAGTACTTC. This sequence encodes CASSVHAGGENIQYF.

The chain couples TRBV7-9 to TRBJ1-2; no clear D gene. Trimming took 5 bases from V and 2 from J, leaving 12 bases between them. The CDR3 runs 14 residues. The V gene's germline CDR1 is SEHNR and CDR2 FQNEAQ (reference sequence). The CDR3 region has the DNA TGTGCCAGCAGCGCTCGGGAAGTAAACTATGGCTACACCTTC. The encoded protein is CASSAREVNYGYTF.

The chain carries TRBV28 and TRBJ1-5, with D perhaps TRBD1 (5 bases). The length of the CDR3 is 13 residues. The V end lost 10 bases, the J end lost 0 bases, and 10 bases lay between the germline ends. Germline lookup yields CDR1 MDHEN and CDR2 SYDVKM. The DNA of the CDR3 is TGTGCCACCGGGGGAGATAGCAATCAGCCCCAGCATTTT. It is translated as CATGGDSNQPQHF.

The rearrangement joins TRBV28 to TRBJ2-7, with a possible D match to TRBD2 (6 bases). The CDR3 is 14 residues long. Germline CDR1 reads MDHEN; CDR2 reads SYDVKM. Trimming shortened V by 5 bases and J by 1 base, and 12 bases separated the two germline ends. CDR3 protein: CASSTRDGSYEQYF. Here the CDR3 DNA reads TGTGCCAGCAGTACGCGGGACGGATCCTACGAGCAGTACTTC.

This chain uses TRBV6-4 with TRBJ1-6, with D possibly being TRBD1 (5 bases). Germline V gives CDR1 MRHNA, CDR2 SNTAGT. CDR3 length: 15 residues. Trimming took off 3 bases at V and 5 bases at J, with 11 bases between the two ends. DNA of the CDR3: TGTGCCAGCAGTGATGTACCAGGGAATAATTCACCCCTCCACTTT. The encoded protein is CASSDVPGNNSPLHF.

The CDR3 bases are TGCAGCGTTGAAGAGGGCGTGGGGCGGGAGGTGACCCAGTACTTC. Protein sequence: CSVEEGVGREVTQYF. The rearrangement uses TRBV29-1 and TRBJ2-5; the match to TRBD2 covers 8 bases. Germline V CDR1 and CDR2: SQVTM, ANQGSEA. The CDR3 spans 15 residues. V lost 0 bases, J lost 7 bases, and 10 bases stayed unmatched.

The chain employs TRBV4-1 and TRBJ2-7, with unresolved D. V was pared by 0 bases and J by 7 bases, with 13 bases between. This CDR3 contains 14 residues. Per the germline V gene, CDR1 is MGHRA and CDR2 is YSYEKL. The CDR3 DNA reads as TGCGCCAGCAGCCAAGATAGGCAGCCAGGTGAGCAGTACTTC. Protein product: CASSQDRQPGEQYF.